This record concerns one TCR beta chain sequence. No antigen is known for it. After expansion with viral peptide pools in the ViraFEST assay, antigen-specific CD4+ T cells were sequenced. Culturing for about 9 days preceded CD4+ T cell isolation. None of the vaccinated had previously contracted SARS-CoV-2, and their nucleocapsid antibodies tested negative. Each well held about 2 million PBMC cultured with 7.5 to 10 ug/ml peptides and 7.5 to 10 IU/ml IL-2. Each culture had half its medium swapped for IL-2 medium on days 3 and 7. V dropped 0 bases and J dropped 3; count of bases not matched to a gene: 9. CDR1 and CDR2 (germline): GTSNPN, SVGIG (reference sequence). The length of the CDR3 is 17 residues. The sample belongs to a study of vaccination effects on CD4 cells after COVID-19. Study context: It was two doses of either the BNT162b2 or mRNA-1273 vaccine that participants received.

Profiled with immunoSEQ multiplex PCR; TCRdb holds only in-frame clones, not every one. The sample has about 34,000 clones, 73% seen once. The study, taken as a whole, reports: Vaccine- and infection-induced clones showed marked clonal contraction late following vaccination.

This receptor was taken from a human donor who received a COVID-19 vaccine. Here the sequenced sample was CD4+ T cells from PBMCs cultured with HCoV-OC43 spike peptides, taken before COVID-19 vaccination. Subset here: HCoV-OC43 spike overlapping peptide pool stimulation. The J gene is TRBJ1-1, the V gene TRBV30; TRBD1 aligns across 11 bases. The CDR3 coding sequence is TGTGCCTGGAGTGTCACCAGGACAGGGGGCTCCGACACTGAAGCTTTCTTT. Protein sequence: CAWSVTRTGGSDTEAFF.